The T cell receptor beta chain described here comes from a study of CD8+ T cells in alopecia areata (dated by TCRdb to the late 2010s). Describing the broader study: Treated patients were enrolled in an open-label pilot trial of oral tofacitinib, 5 to 10 mg twice daily, for moderate-to-severe alopecia areata. Patients stayed on tofacitinib for 6 to 18 months and then had 6 months of follow-up off drug so that delayed response and recurrence could be assessed. In treated patients, disease severity was measured using the SALT score, which gives the percentage of scalp surface area affected. Scalp clonality was compared among normal scalp (n=4), patchy alopecia areata scalp (n=8), and alopecia totalis/universalis scalp (n=8). Human TCRbeta sequencing covered scalp tissue and sorted CD4+ and CD8+ peripheral blood T cells from patchy and totalis/universalis alopecia areata patients and healthy controls. The RNA source kit depended on sample type: the PAXgene miRNA kit for fixed scalp, the miRNeasy kit for PBMCs, and the RNeasy kit for mouse skin. The study used high-throughput TCRbeta sequencing to examine T cell clonal expansion in alopecia areata, in both the C3H/HeJ mouse model and human patients. Amplification of TCRbeta CDR3 regions was done by immunoSEQ multiplex PCR using 35 Vbeta forward primers and 13 Jbeta reverse primers. Patients on tofacitinib were biopsied at baseline and after 4 and 24 weeks of treatment, and several of the patients also had a later scalp biopsy. Broad study findings and their caveats: Scalp TCR repertoire analysis is complicated because resident alphabeta T cells in normal human skin are also sequenced, whereas mouse skin is dominated by gammadelta T cells. Compared with mice, TCR sequences shared between patients were less clear, possibly partly because of HLA diversity across the patient population. The treated cohort was small, with a single nonresponder, so links between baseline CD8+ expansion and response need larger studies. Compared with normal scalp, lesional scalp, particularly in alopecia totalis/universalis, had higher clonality and more expanded CD8+ clones, which suggests antigenic drive. Tofacitinib significantly lowered scalp clonality and the number of expanded CD8+ clones among the top 100 scalp clones. Many expanded lesional clones were found to persist in scalp and blood during tofacitinib treatment, and relapse after treatment cessation may be partly explained by this persistence.

The CDR3, from cysteine to phenylalanine, totals 15 residues. Only the CDR3 portion is preserved as DNA: 45 bases, with reading frame beginning at the first base. V and J lose 8 bases and 6 bases, and a span of 19 bases separates them. Via the germline V gene (reference sequence), CDR1 is LNHDA and CDR2 SQIVND. Library method: the immunoSEQ multiplex PCR assay. For TCR sequencing, RNA was extracted from every sample and reverse transcribed into cDNA to serve as template. First-strand cDNA was synthesized using SuperScript III with a 2:1 mix of oligo-dT and random hexamers. A synthetic immune receptor repertoire was used to gauge amplification bias, and whatever bias remained was removed computationally. The original pipeline was this. Raw reads were preprocessed to remove errors, and CDR3 was defined by IMGT conventions from the conserved cysteine to phenylalanine. To get clonality, Shannon entropy was normalized by log2 of the number of productive unique TCRs and the result was subtracted from 1. Whether each scalp clone was CD4 or CD8 was inferred by checking scalp TCRbeta sequences against the CD4 and CD8 repertoires from sorted blood. Sourced from immuneACCESS, this table was stored by TCRdb with only in-frame sequences that have V and J called. A share of the clones is absent; for the studies checked, an unresolved V gene accounts for under half, and the remainder has no known explanation. That table furnishes V, J and clone size, whereas the DNA furnished D and trimming. The sample profile shows some 200,000 clones; roughly 53% of them were found once. The ten largest clones add up to roughly 12% of the sample.

The time point label on this specimen signifies: 20 to 30 weeks on oral tofacitinib. This sample's treatment or condition label indicates: oral pan-JAK inhibitor, 5-10 mg twice daily. From alopecia areata patients, peripheral blood was collected along with lesional scalp punch biopsies. PBMCs were separated by density centrifugation and stained for CD3, CD4 and CD8, after which CD4+ and CD8+ T cells were sorted on a FACSAria. Concerning this clone itself: There is no known antigen for this receptor. Per-nucleotide qualities are absent, and no much larger clonotype sits a single base away.

The V and J genes are TRBV19 and TRBJ2-2, and perhaps TRBD1 as D gene, on 6 matching bases. Sequencing used CD8+ T cells sorted from blood, obtained at week 24, from a patient treated with tofacitinib. This clonotype was sampled from a human donor with alopecia areata. Read as DNA, the sequence is TGTGCCAGTTCTATATGGGGGCTTCCTCCCGGGGAGCTGTTTTTT. Its protein product is CASSIWGLPPGELFF.